This T cell receptor beta chain was sequenced for a study of T-cell reconstitution after alpha-beta-depleted transplantation in children. Overall study results and limits: Reportedly, roughly two months post-transplant, alpha-beta T cells arose from several hundred expanded graft clones.

This clonotype showed up just a few times. Its antigen remains unknown. The germline gives CDR1 LGHDT, CDR2 YNNKEL (reference sequence). CDR3 length: 13 amino acids. Unique molecular identifiers featured in how the TCRbeta library was prepared. In TCRdb, the PCR reads were re-called with MiXCR into one record per CDR3 protein. The sample includes around 440,000 distinct CDR3 sequences, 16% of them seen just once. This TCR was sampled from a boy under two years old who had a stem cell transplant for Wiskott-Aldrich syndrome, so the T cells may come from the graft donor. The J gene is TRBJ2-1, the V gene TRBV3-1; TRBD2 agrees at 10 bases. The starting material was PBMCs, mostly from graft donor cells, obtained 360 days after TCRalphabeta/CD19-depleted stem cell transplant. The CDR3 reads CASGLAGADEQFF. The CDR3 coding sequence is TGTGCGTCGGGGCTAGCGGGAGCTGATGAGCAGTTCTTC.